This TCR beta chain was sequenced during a study of T cells in localized non-small cell lung cancer. The method was immunoSEQ multiplex PCR; TCRdb's version includes in-frame clones alone and lacks a portion of them. The repertoire holds 9,400 or so clones, roughly 88% seen once, with about a sixth in the top ten. Overall study results and limits: Elevated circulating T cell density in blood was associated with longer overall survival. Only one tumor region was sequenced, so heterogeneity remains possible.

With regard to this clone: Its antigen remains unidentified.

The ends were cut back, 1 base at V and 2 bases at J, with 9 bases in the middle. Germline lookup yields CDR1 SEHNR and CDR2 FQNEAQ (reference sequence). The CDR3 has 14 residues. The chain is built from TRBV7-9 and TRBJ2-7; D not resolved. The source was peripheral blood, collected before any cancer treatment. The origin of this receptor is a male donor aged 60 or over with stage III squamous cell lung carcinoma. The CDR3 protein is CASSLGVLTYEQYF. CDR3 DNA: TGTGCCAGCAGCTTAGGCGTCCTAACCTACGAGCAGTACTTC.